Each of the 9 T cell receptor beta chains below was sequenced from the same sample in a study of cytomegalovirus exposure and HLA in healthy donors. Researchers ran the PCR with 60 Vbeta and 13 Jbeta primers. Only in-frame clones appear in the TCRdb table, and some are missing; sequencing was by immunoSEQ multiplex PCR. The sample includes around 200,000 clones, approximately 80% of them seen just once. The sample taken for sequencing was PBMCs. The receptors come from a girl aged 2-10 years in good health and CMV-seropositive.

The rearrangement joins TRBV7-7 to TRBJ2-3; the D is unclear. V lost 5 bases to trimming and J lost 1 base, with 16 bases between them. This CDR3 has 16 amino acids. Germline loops: CDR1 SSHAT, CDR2 FNYEAQ (reference sequence). In nucleotides, the CDR3 is TGTGCCAGCAGCCCCCTCAATAGTTTAGGCACAGATACGCAGTATTTT. It encodes CASSPLNSLGTDTQYF.

CDR3 nucleotides: TGCAGCGTTGATAGTCGCGCTGAAGCTTTCTTT. It encodes CSVDSRAEAFF. This chain links TRBV29-1 with TRBJ1-1; D not resolved. This CDR3 is 11 amino acids long. Trimming pared 3 bases from V and 6 bases from J, leaving 8 bases between. Germline V lookup: CDR1 SQVTM, CDR2 ANQGSEA.

This clone has more than one count but fewer than ten. The chain is built from TRBV11-2 and TRBJ1-2; 7 bases are shared with TRBD1. Germline CDR1 and CDR2: SGHAT and FQNNGV. The CDR3 totals 12 residues. With 5 bases clipped from V and 7 bases from J, the junction kept 4 bases outside the gene matches. CDR3 in DNA: TGTGCCAGCAGCCCTTACAGGGGTGGCTACACCTTC. Protein: CASSPYRGGYTF.

This clone has only a few counts. The chain employs TRBV6-1 and TRBJ2-7; D not resolved. The CDR3 is made up of 12 amino acids. Germline CDR1 MNHNS, CDR2 SASEGT. V gave up 6 bases and J gave up 4 bases, with 10 bases separating them. The DNA of the CDR3 is TGTGCCAGCAGCCCCCTAGGTTACGAGCAGTACTTC. Translation gives CASSPLGYEQYF.

The chain recombines TRBV19 with TRBJ1-2; 9 nucleotides line up with TRBD1. Per the germline V gene, CDR1 is LNHDA and CDR2 is SQIVND (reference sequence). The V segment lost 6 bases and the J segment 7 bases; nucleotides outside the gene matches: 6. The CDR3 has 13 amino acids. CDR3 amino acids: CASRPDRGGGYTF. The CDR3, as DNA: TGTGCCAGTAGACCGGACAGGGGTGGTGGCTACACCTTC.

The chain uses TRBV6-5 and TRBJ2-1, with TRBD2 as a possible D gene (7 bases). This CDR3 is 15 amino acids long. Germline CDR1 MNHEY, CDR2 SVGAGI. V was cut by 8 bases and J by 3 bases, with 17 bases left in between. The CDR3 region has the DNA TGTGCCAGCCAATTTCGGGGGGCTAGCTACAATGAGCAGTTCTTC. Encoded protein: CASQFRGASYNEQFF.

The chain couples TRBV27 to TRBJ2-3, with D perhaps TRBD2 (5 bases). The germline gives CDR1 MNHEY, CDR2 SMNVEV (reference sequence). Deletions cut 6 bases from V and 4 bases from J, with 11 bases between. This CDR3 is built from 13 residues. This CDR3 reads CASRALVADTQYF. The DNA of the CDR3 is TGTGCCAGCAGGGCACTAGTTGCAGATACGCAGTATTTT.

V is TRBV7-3 and J is TRBJ1-6; a possible D gene is TRBD1 (5 bases). V gave up 2 bases and J gave up 7 bases, with 9 bases separating them. Looked up from germline, CDR1 is SGHTA and CDR2 is FQGTGA. The CDR3 consists of 14 residues. CDR3 nucleotides: TGTGCCAGCAGCTTATCAGGGTTGAATTCACCCCTCCACTTT. It translates to CASSLSGLNSPLHF.

This clone was observed a few times. The rearrangement uses TRBV11-2 and TRBJ1-1; 7 nucleotides agree with TRBD1. V lost 1 base, J lost 4 bases, and 6 bases stayed unmatched. Germline V lookup: CDR1 SGHAT, CDR2 FQNNGV. This CDR3 comprises 15 residues. The CDR3 DNA follows: TGTGCCAGCAGCTTAGGACAGGGAGGAGGCACTGAAGCTTTCTTT. Residues: CASSLGQGGGTEAFF.